This T cell receptor (beta chain) is drawn from a study of blood T cell repertoires in COVID-19. The overall study: Nucleic acid was either cDNA or gDNA, and it came from T cells, B-cell-depleted T cells, or PBMCs.

CDR1 KGHSH and CDR2 LQKENI come from the germline V gene. The CDR3 loop spans 17 amino acids. V was cut by 1 base and J by 5 bases, with 20 bases left in between. Participants' own reports of clinical history determined their cohort assignment. Each recovered donor of Cohort 3 presented with two negative PCRs, clearance, or symptom resolution. Assay: immunoSEQ multiplex PCR; the TCRdb copy retains only in-frame clones and omits some. In the table there are approximately 150,000 clones, more than 65% of which are singletons. The specimen was PBMCs or T cells enriched from blood (not recorded which). This receptor was identified in a man in his fifties who had recovered from COVID-19. The chain recombines TRBV18 with TRBJ1-1; tentative D call: TRBD1 (5 bases). In DNA, the CDR3 is TGTGCCAGCTCACCACAGGACCCCGGCGGGGCAAATACTGAAGCTTTCTTT. Encoded protein: CASSPQDPGGANTEAFF.